These 16 T cell receptor beta chains share one sample of origin, sequenced in a study of CD8 T cells in ankylosing spondylitis. TCRdb redid the calling of the 5' RACE reads with MiXCR, one entry per CDR3 protein. The table includes some 87,000 distinct CDR3 sequences, 8.5% to 9% detected once. The sequenced sample consisted of blood, either unsorted or a sorted T cell fraction (not recorded which). The receptors derive from a male donor with ankylosing spondylitis or in good health (not recorded which).

This clonotype was detected a few times. The CDR3 loop reads CASSNRGGEQYF. CDR3 sequence (DNA): TGTGCCAGCAGTAATCGGGGAGGCGAGCAGTACTTC. J is TRBJ2-7 and V is TRBV7-3; tentative D call: TRBD2 (6 bases). The V end was cut by 6 bases, the J end by 6 bases, with 12 bases between. There are 12 residues in the CDR3. Germline V gives CDR1 SGHTA, CDR2 FQGTGA.

This clonotype has ten or more counts. The V and J genes are TRBV12-3 or TRBV12-4 and TRBJ2-7, with a possible D match to TRBD2 (5 bases). The CDR3 is 12 residues long. Trimming cost V 3 bases and J 4 bases, with 7 bases left between them. The CDR3 DNA reads TGTGCCAGCAGTTTTTTAGCGTACGAGCAGTACTTC. It is translated as CASSFLAYEQYF.

This clonotype was recorded at least ten times. This sequence joins TRBV12-3 or TRBV12-4 and TRBJ2-7; 7 nucleotides match TRBD2. CDR3 size: 14 residues. V lost 7 bases and J lost 2; bases outside the gene matches: 8. The CDR3 DNA reads TGTGCCAGCACCGGGACTATGGGACCCTACGAGCAGTACTTC. It codes for CASTGTMGPYEQYF.

The table lists this clonotype with many counts. The chain carries TRBV5-1 and TRBJ1-2; D is perhaps TRBD1 (5 bases). V gave up 4 bases and J gave up 2 bases, with 18 bases separating them. The CDR3 spans 16 residues. The germline CDR1 and CDR2 sequences are SGHRS and YFSETQ. CDR3 in DNA: TGCGCCAGCAGCCCCGGCCCCCGGGGCGGAAACTATGGCTACACCTTC. Residues: CASSPGPRGGNYGYTF.

Many counts were recorded for this clonotype. CDR3 in amino acids: CASSQLRQGDNEQFF. DNA of the CDR3: TGTGCCAGCTCACAGTTGAGACAGGGTGACAATGAGCAGTTCTTC. V gene TRBV18 combines with J gene TRBJ2-1; the match to TRBD1 covers 7 bases. The CDR3 contains 15 residues. Unmatched junction bases numbered 8, after V lost 4 bases and J lost 5 bases. Per germline, CDR1 KGHSH and CDR2 LQKENI.

This clonotype was observed many times. V is TRBV20-1 and J is TRBJ1-2; 7 nucleotides agree with TRBD1. V dropped 1 base and J dropped 2; count of bases not matched to a gene: 13. This CDR3 region has 17 residues. CDR1 is DFQATT, CDR2 SNEGSKA, per germline (reference sequence). CDR3 sequence: CSARVGTALNVNYGYTF. The CDR3 DNA reads as TGCAGTGCTAGAGTCGGGACAGCTTTGAACGTCAACTATGGCTACACCTTC.

This clonotype was recorded a few times. V usage is TRBV20-1 and J usage is TRBJ1-4, with 10 bases lining up with TRBD1. This CDR3 contains 15 residues. V shed 0 bases and J 7 bases; nucleotides not matched to a gene: 5. Germline CDR1 is DFQATT and CDR2 is SNEGSKA (reference sequence). The CDR3 region has the DNA TGCAGTGCTAGAGATTGGGGACAGGGGCCTGAAAAACTGTTTTTT. It translates to CSARDWGQGPEKLFF.

This clonotype was recorded at least ten times. This chain connects TRBV3-1 to TRBJ1-2; no definite D call. CDR3 length: 13 residues. Germline lookup yields CDR1 LGHDT and CDR2 YNNKEL (reference sequence). Trimming cost V 0 bases and J 8 bases, with 10 bases left between them. CDR3 nucleotide sequence: TGTGCCAGCAGCCAAGAGGCCAGACACGGCTACACCTTC. Its protein is CASSQEARHGYTF.

The chain employs TRBV6-1 and TRBJ2-5, with 9 nucleotides matching TRBD2. The trim removed 6 bases at V and 5 bases at J, leaving 4 bases unmatched. CDR1 and CDR2 (germline): MNHNS, SASEGT. The CDR3 is 13 residues long. CDR3 in DNA: TGTGCCAGCAGATTTGGGACTAGCGAGACCCAGTACTTC. Translation: CASRFGTSETQYF.

This clonotype was found a few times. The CDR3 bases are TGTGCCATCAGCCCTGCGGCGCAGGGGGGGGGAGAGACCCAGTACTTC. This codes for CAISPAAQGGGETQYF. This sequence joins TRBV10-3 and TRBJ2-5; D tentatively reads TRBD1 or TRBD2 (7 bases each). V was shortened by 6 bases and J by 4 bases, with 21 bases between the two germline ends. This CDR3 region has 16 residues. Germline loops: CDR1 ENHRY, CDR2 SYGVKD.

This clonotype appeared many times. This chain links TRBV6-5 with TRBJ1-6; no definite D call. Trimming pared 2 bases from V and 7 bases from J, leaving 15 bases between. The CDR3 runs to 16 residues. The V gene's germline CDR1 is MNHEY and CDR2 SVGAGI. This CDR3 is CASSYPPLEINSPLHF. The CDR3 DNA sequence: TGTGCCAGCAGTTACCCGCCGCTAGAGATAAATTCACCCCTCCACTTT.

The table lists this clonotype with many counts. This chain links TRBV7-2 with TRBJ2-7; D remains ambiguous. In germline, CDR1 is SGHTA, CDR2 FQGNSA. Trimming took off 5 bases at V and 5 bases at J, with 16 bases between the two ends. The length of the CDR3 is 14 residues. The CDR3 coding sequence is TGTGCCAGCAGCCACAGACCCTTCGCCGACGAGCAGTACTTC. Its protein product is CASSHRPFADEQYF.

This clonotype appeared many times. The chain joins TRBV6-1 to TRBJ1-5, with D possibly being TRBD1 (5 bases). CDR1 is MNHNS, CDR2 SASEGT, per germline. The length of the CDR3 is 16 residues. V shed 2 bases and J shed 0 bases, with 11 bases lying between them. In nucleotides, the CDR3 is TGTGCCAGCAGTGAAATTTTTGGGACTAGCAATCAGCCCCAGCATTTT. Translated: CASSEIFGTSNQPQHF.

This clonotype has at least ten counts. The chain combines TRBV20-1 with TRBJ2-5; tentatively, D is TRBD1 (6 bases). Germline loops: CDR1 DFQATT, CDR2 SNEGSKA (reference sequence). V was cut by 0 bases and J by 0 bases, with 17 bases left in between. CDR3 size: 17 residues. CDR3 DNA sequence: TGCAGTGCTAGAGATCCTTATGGCAGGGGTGACCAAGAGACCCAGTACTTC. Its translation: CSARDPYGRGDQETQYF.

This clonotype was recorded at least ten times. The chain couples TRBV7-9 to TRBJ2-7; 7 bases are a match to TRBD1. V lost 5 bases and J lost 4; bases outside the gene matches: 8. Looked up from germline, CDR1 is SEHNR and CDR2 is FQNEAQ (reference sequence). CDR3 size: 14 residues. In DNA form, the CDR3 reads TGTGCCAGCAGCCCCCAACAGGGGTGGTACGAGCAGTACTTC. Its protein product is CASSPQQGWYEQYF.

V gene TRBV7-3 combines with J gene TRBJ1-5; D ambiguous. Germline CDR1 and CDR2: SGHTA and FQGTGA. The CDR3 spans 17 residues. The V end lost 2 bases, the J end lost 2 bases, and 16 bases lay between the germline ends. The CDR3 loop is CASSLQICGRRNQPQHF. CDR3 sequence (DNA): TGTGCCAGCAGCTTACAAATTTGTGGGAGGCGCAATCAGCCCCAGCATTTT.